A selection of T cell receptor beta chains follows, all from one sample in a study of regulatory T cells in long-lasting Graves disease. In TCRdb, the multiplex PCR reads were re-called with MiXCR into one record per CDR3 protein. Of 500,000 or so distinct CDR3 sequences listed, 12% to 15% were seen once; the top ten hold approximately 15%. The sample also formed part of further work on T cells in Graves' hyperthyroidism and ophthalmopathy.

The material was peripheral blood mononuclear cells (PBMCs), obtained at new diagnosis, from a patient treated with antithyroid drugs. Source of these receptors: a woman in her fifties or sixties with Graves disease. Both conserved end residues are part of each CDR3. D genes are given only for firm matches. Where a row states a size, it is once, few, many or the class of an expanded clone; other rows omit it.

D	size	V	J	CDR3	DNA
TRBD2	-	TRBV11-2	TRBJ2-7	CASSFRPTSGVYEQYF	TGTGCCAGCAGCTTCCGACCGACTAGCGGGGTCTACGAGCAGTACTTC
TRBD1	many	TRBV6-5	TRBJ2-7	CASSYSPGQGTYEQYF	TGTGCCAGCAGTTACTCACCGGGACAGGGGACTTACGAGCAGTACTTC
-	few	TRBV28	TRBJ2-2	CASSGDRRGRNTGELFF	TGTGCCAGCAGTGGAGACCGCCGGGGGAGGAACACCGGGGAGCTGTTTTTT
TRBD2	many	TRBV3-1	TRBJ2-5	CASSQGSSGEQETQYF	TGTGCCAGCAGCCAAGGTTCTAGCGGGGAGCAAGAGACCCAGTACTTC
TRBD1	many	TRBV28	TRBJ2-7	CASSVTGTGVYEQYF	TGTGCCAGCAGTGTGACCGGGACAGGAGTCTACGAGCAGTACTTC
-	-	TRBV6-2/TRBV6-3	TRBJ1-5	CASSVGPQPQHF	TGTGCCAGCAGTGTGGGCCCCCAGCCCCAGCATTTT
TRBD1	many	TRBV20-1	TRBJ1-2	CSAPRTGYGYTF	TGCAGTGCTCCCCGGACAGGCTATGGCTACACCTTC
-	few	TRBV2	TRBJ1-4	CASSQGFNEKLFF	TGTGCCAGCAGTCAGGGGTTCAATGAAAAACTGTTTTTT
TRBD1	many	TRBV7-2	TRBJ1-4	CASRRTSTGNEKLFF	TGTGCCAGCAGACGAACCTCGACAGGGAATGAAAAACTGTTTTTT
-	many	TRBV6-1	TRBJ1-2	CASSEPPRDYGYTF	TGTGCCAGCAGTGAACCCCCCAGGGACTATGGCTACACCTTC
TRBD1	many	TRBV28	TRBJ2-7	CASSSGQVVYEQYF	TGTGCCAGCAGTTCCGGACAGGTGGTCTACGAGCAGTACTTC
-	many	TRBV3-1	TRBJ1-2	CASSQDEGLPNYGYTF	TGTGCCAGCAGCCAAGATGAGGGACTACCTAACTATGGCTACACCTTC
-	few	TRBV5-1	TRBJ2-5	CASSYRGLGGETQYF	TGCGCCAGCAGCTACCGCGGGCTGGGGGGAGAGACCCAGTACTTC
TRBD1	many	TRBV25-1	TRBJ2-7	CASSEGDRGFYEQYF	TGTGCCAGCAGTGAAGGGGACAGGGGTTTCTACGAGCAGTACTTC
-	few	TRBV15	TRBJ1-3	CATSPRRDLGNTIYF	TGTGCCACCAGCCCTCGCCGGGACTTAGGGAACACCATATATTTT
TRBD2	many	TRBV6-2/TRBV6-3	TRBJ2-1	CASSSSLAGINEQFF	TGTGCCAGCAGTTCGTCTCTAGCGGGTATCAATGAGCAGTTCTTC
TRBD1	many	TRBV28	TRBJ2-1	CASSPSTGGYNEQFF	TGTGCCAGCAGTCCCTCAACAGGGGGCTACAATGAGCAGTTCTTC
TRBD1	many	TRBV2	TRBJ2-3	CASSERGQGNTDTQYF	TGTGCCAGCAGTGAACGTGGACAGGGGAACACAGATACGCAGTATTTT
TRBD1	few	TRBV3-1	TRBJ1-1	CASSPSTGFESFF	TGTGCCAGCAGCCCCTCGACAGGGTTTGAGTCTTTCTTT
-	many	TRBV20-1	TRBJ1-5	CSAISGPSNQPQHF	TGCAGTGCTATCAGCGGACCTAGCAATCAGCCCCAGCATTTT
-	many	TRBV28	TRBJ1-5	CASTSGLGRQPQHF	TGTGCCAGCACCAGCGGCCTGGGTCGGCAGCCCCAGCATTTT
-	few	TRBV10-3	TRBJ1-3	CAIGSGNTIYF	TGTGCCATCGGCTCTGGAAACACCATATATTTT
-	many	TRBV2	TRBJ2-2	CASSEIGGMNTGELFF	TGTGCCAGCAGTGAAATTGGGGGGATGAACACCGGGGAGCTGTTTTTT
TRBD1	-	TRBV10-2	TRBJ1-5	CASSGVQGAQPQHF	TGCGCCAGCAGTGGAGTACAGGGGGCTCAGCCCCAGCATTTT
TRBD1	many	TRBV7-9	TRBJ2-3	CASSPRNGQGSDTQYF	TGTGCCAGCAGCCCCCGGAATGGACAGGGGTCAGATACGCAGTATTTT
-	many	TRBV7-9	TRBJ2-3	CASSSGVGSTDTQYF	TGTGCCAGCAGCTCGGGGGTCGGGTCGACAGATACGCAGTATTTT
TRBD1	many	TRBV20-1	TRBJ2-5	CSARVDRDSQETQYF	TGCAGTGCTAGAGTCGACCGGGACAGCCAAGAGACCCAGTACTTC
-	-	TRBV5-1	TRBJ2-1	CASRDSTYNEQFF	TGCGCCAGCAGGGACAGCACCTACAATGAGCAGTTCTTC
TRBD1	few	TRBV11-2	TRBJ2-2	CASSLYGIGQGAVGELFF	TGTGCCAGCAGCTTATATGGGATAGGACAGGGGGCTGTCGGGGAGCTGTTTTTT
-	many	TRBV24-1	TRBJ1-1	CATRSAEGTNTEAFF	TGTGCCACCAGGTCAGCGGAGGGCACGAACACTGAAGCTTTCTTT
TRBD1	many	TRBV30	TRBJ2-1	CACDRAEGNEQFF	TGTGCCTGCGACAGGGCAGAAGGAAATGAGCAGTTCTTC
-	few	TRBV10-1	TRBJ2-2	CASSASREGELFF	TGCGCCAGCAGTGCATCGAGAGAGGGGGAGCTGTTTTTT
-	many	TRBV14	TRBJ2-7	CASSRTTYEQYF	TGTGCCAGCTCCCGGACTACCTACGAGCAGTACTTC
TRBD1	many	TRBV27	TRBJ2-7	CASSATGNSFYEQYF	TGTGCCAGCAGTGCGACAGGGAATTCCTTTTACGAGCAGTACTTC
-	many	TRBV18	TRBJ2-3	CASSREGDTQYF	TGTGCCAGCTCCCGCGAGGGAGATACGCAGTATTTT
-	-	TRBV20-1	TRBJ2-5	CSAQLEATQYF	TGCAGTGCTCAACTAGAAGCGACCCAGTACTTC
TRBD1	many	TRBV10-2	TRBJ2-5	CASSEDRVAETQYF	TGCGCCAGCAGTGAGGACAGGGTTGCGGAGACCCAGTACTTC
TRBD1	many	TRBV27	TRBJ1-1	CASSSEGQGPNTEAFF	TGTGCCAGCAGTTCGGAAGGACAGGGACCGAACACTGAAGCTTTCTTT
-	many	TRBV20-1	TRBJ2-7	CSAPPGLGDGEQYF	TGCAGTGCTCCCCCGGGCCTAGGGGACGGCGAGCAGTACTTC
TRBD1	many	TRBV18	TRBJ1-1	CAMARQGDTEAFF	TGTGCCATGGCCAGGCAGGGGGACACTGAAGCTTTCTTT
-	many	TRBV2	TRBJ1-1	CASKISRDTEAFF	TGTGCCAGTAAGATCAGCCGGGACACTGAAGCTTTCTTT
TRBD2	many	TRBV2	TRBJ2-7	CASRAGLAGPYEQYF	TGTGCCAGCAGGGCCGGACTAGCGGGTCCCTACGAGCAGTACTTC
-	many	TRBV11-2	TRBJ2-3	CASSLGLNTQYF	TGTGCCAGCAGCCTGGGGCTTAATACGCAGTATTTT
TRBD2	many	TRBV30	TRBJ2-1	CAWSVVPAGYNEQFF	TGTGCCTGGAGTGTAGTTCCAGCGGGATACAATGAGCAGTTCTTC
-	many	TRBV12-3/TRBV12-4	TRBJ1-1	CASRAGVGEAFF	TGTGCCAGCAGAGCAGGGGTTGGTGAAGCTTTCTTT
-	few	TRBV30	TRBJ2-5	CAWRISQETQYF	TGTGCCTGGCGGATAAGCCAAGAGACCCAGTACTTC
TRBD2	many	TRBV6-1	TRBJ2-5	CASSVFHAGGVETQYF	TGTGCCAGCAGTGTTTTCCATGCGGGAGGGGTGGAGACCCAGTACTTC
-	-	TRBV29-1	TRBJ2-1	CSARLGSRYNEQFF	TGCAGCGCTCGCCTTGGTTCTCGCTACAATGAGCAGTTCTTC
TRBD1	few	TRBV28	TRBJ1-2	CASSSMNRGQSGYTF	TGTGCCAGCAGTTCCATGAACAGGGGGCAAAGTGGCTACACCTTC
TRBD2	many	TRBV28	TRBJ2-3	CASSLGGAGRPFVASTDTQYF	TGTGCCAGCAGTTTAGGGGGAGCGGGACGCCCGTTCGTGGCTAGCACAGATACGCAGTATTTT